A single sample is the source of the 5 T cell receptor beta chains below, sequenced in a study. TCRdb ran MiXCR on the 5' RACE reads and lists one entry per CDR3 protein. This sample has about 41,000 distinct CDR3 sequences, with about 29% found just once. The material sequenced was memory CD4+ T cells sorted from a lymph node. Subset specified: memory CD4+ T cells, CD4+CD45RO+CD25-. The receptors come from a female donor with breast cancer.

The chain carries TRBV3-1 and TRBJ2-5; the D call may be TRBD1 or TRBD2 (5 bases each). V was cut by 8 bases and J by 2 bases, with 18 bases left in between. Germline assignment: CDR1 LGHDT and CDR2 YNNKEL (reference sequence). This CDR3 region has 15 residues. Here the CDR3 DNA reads TGTGCCAGCTCACGGGGTTACAGGAGGCAAGAGACCCAGTACTTC. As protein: CASSRGYRRQETQYF.

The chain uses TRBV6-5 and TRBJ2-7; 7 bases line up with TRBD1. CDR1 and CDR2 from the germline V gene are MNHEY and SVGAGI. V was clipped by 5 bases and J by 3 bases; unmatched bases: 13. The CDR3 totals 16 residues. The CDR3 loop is CASSRSAQGVYYEQYF. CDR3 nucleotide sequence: TGTGCCAGCAGTCGGTCAGCGCAGGGGGTTTACTACGAGCAGTACTTC.

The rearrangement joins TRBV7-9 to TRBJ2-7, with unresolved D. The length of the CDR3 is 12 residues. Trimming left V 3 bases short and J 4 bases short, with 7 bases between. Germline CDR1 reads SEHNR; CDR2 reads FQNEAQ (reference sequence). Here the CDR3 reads CASSFGEYEQYF. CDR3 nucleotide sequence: TGTGCCAGCAGCTTTGGGGAATACGAGCAGTACTTC.

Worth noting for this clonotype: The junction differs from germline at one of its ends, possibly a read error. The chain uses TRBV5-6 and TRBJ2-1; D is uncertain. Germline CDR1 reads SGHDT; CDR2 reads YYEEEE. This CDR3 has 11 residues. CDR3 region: CASSYYSEQFF. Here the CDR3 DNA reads TGTGCCAGCAGCTACTACAGTGAGCAGTTCTTC.

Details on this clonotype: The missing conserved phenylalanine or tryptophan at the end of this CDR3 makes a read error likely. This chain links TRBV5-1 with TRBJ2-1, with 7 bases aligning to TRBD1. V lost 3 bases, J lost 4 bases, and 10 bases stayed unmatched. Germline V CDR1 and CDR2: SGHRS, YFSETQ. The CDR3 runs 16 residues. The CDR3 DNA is TGCGCCAGCAGCTCCCGGGACAGACCCCTTTACAATGAGCAGTTCCTC. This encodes CASSSRDRPLYNEQFL.